These T cell receptor beta chains were read from a single sample in a study of shared clonotypes between healthy human individuals. Sequencing was performed with immunoSEQ multiplex PCR; in TCRdb, only in-frame clones are kept and a portion is missing. The table shows about 680,000 clones, with around three quarters occurring only once. Sequences were obtained from memory CD4+ T cells sorted from blood. The receptors stem from a woman aged 30 to 39 in good health. CDR3s leave out the opening cysteine and the closing phenylalanine or tryptophan. A D gene is named only where the DNA matches it firmly.

d_gene,j_gene,v_gene,CDR3aa
.,TRBJ2-7,TRBV30,AWSVLSRGGGGTYEQY
.,TRBJ1-2,TRBV4-2,ASSQDVKAEISGYT
.,TRBJ1-2,TRBV6-6,ASSYGSQTYGYT
.,TRBJ2-2,TRBV9,ASSVDGNTGELF
.,TRBJ2-7,TRBV5-4,ASSLGRTGNYYEQY
TRBD1,TRBJ2-5,TRBV5-6,ASSVNRGPQTQY
.,TRBJ2-5,TRBV7-2,ASSVVRETQY
TRBD1,TRBJ2-7,TRBV6-5,ASSYTGVEQY
TRBD1,TRBJ2-4,TRBV7-9,ASSRGTGGAAKNIQY
.,TRBJ1-1,TRBV7-9,ASSKSSNTEAF
TRBD2,TRBJ2-1,TRBV9,ASSVVGTSGHNEQF
.,TRBJ2-1,TRBV5-1,ASSLGGGPYEQF
.,TRBJ1-2,TRBV30,AWAGFRGYT
.,TRBJ2-3,TRBV11-2,ASSPQGPDTQY
TRBD1,TRBJ2-2,TRBV5-1,ASQRDSFTGELF
TRBD2,TRBJ2-7,TRBV10-3,AISGGTSGRSYEQY
.,TRBJ2-3,TRBV28,ASSTTPFEQY
.,TRBJ2-1,TRBV21-1,ASSKGTRGQTNEQF
.,TRBJ2-2,TRBV10-2,ASRGPLPGELF
.,TRBJ2-1,TRBV6-6,ASSYGDPGYNEQF
.,TRBJ1-1,TRBV6-1,ASSEAQEFGTEAF
.,TRBJ2-5,TRBV7-8,ASSLAERIKETQY
.,TRBJ1-5,TRBV30,AWSLQGNQPQH
TRBD2,TRBJ2-1,TRBV7-7,ASSPGLAGGRYEQF
.,TRBJ2-7,TRBV5-1,ASSPGDRDTSEQY
TRBD2,TRBJ2-5,TRBV19,ASSHTGLAVRETQY
.,TRBJ2-1,TRBV15,ATSRGASLNYEQF